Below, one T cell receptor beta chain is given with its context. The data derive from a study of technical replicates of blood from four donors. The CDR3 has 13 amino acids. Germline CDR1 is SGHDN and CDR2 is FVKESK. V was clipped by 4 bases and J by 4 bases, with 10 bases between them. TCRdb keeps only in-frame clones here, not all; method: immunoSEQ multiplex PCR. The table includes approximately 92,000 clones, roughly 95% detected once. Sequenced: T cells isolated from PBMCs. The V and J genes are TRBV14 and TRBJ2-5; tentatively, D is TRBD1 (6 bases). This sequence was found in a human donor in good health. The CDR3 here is CASSPQGTETQYF. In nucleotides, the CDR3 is TGTGCCAGCAGCCCCCAGGGGACAGAGACCCAGTACTTC.